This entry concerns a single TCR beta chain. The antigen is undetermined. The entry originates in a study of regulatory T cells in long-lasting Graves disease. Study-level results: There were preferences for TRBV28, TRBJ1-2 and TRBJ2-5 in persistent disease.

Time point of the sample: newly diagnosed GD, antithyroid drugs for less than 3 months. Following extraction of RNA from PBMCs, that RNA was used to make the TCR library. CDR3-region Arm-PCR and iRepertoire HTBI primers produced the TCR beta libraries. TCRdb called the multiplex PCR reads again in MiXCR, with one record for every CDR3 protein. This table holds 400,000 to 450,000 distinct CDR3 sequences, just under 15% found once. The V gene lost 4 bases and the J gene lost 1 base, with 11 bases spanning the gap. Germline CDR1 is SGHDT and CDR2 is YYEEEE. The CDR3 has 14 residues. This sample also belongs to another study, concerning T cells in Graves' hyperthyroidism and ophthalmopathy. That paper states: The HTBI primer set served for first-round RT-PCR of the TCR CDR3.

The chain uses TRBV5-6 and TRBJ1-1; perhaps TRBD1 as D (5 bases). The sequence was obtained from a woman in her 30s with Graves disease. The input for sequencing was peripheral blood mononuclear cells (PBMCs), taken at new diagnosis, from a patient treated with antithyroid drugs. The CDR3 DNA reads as TGTGCCAGCAGCCCCGGGGCTGGGAACACTGAAGCTTTCTTT. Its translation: CASSPGAGNTEAFF.